This TCR beta chain appears in the sequencing data of a study of cytomegalovirus exposure and HLA in healthy donors. Points from the study as a whole: In presence/absence analyses, roughly uniform sequencing depth across donors was assumed. Based on reports, TCR beta sequences accurately predicted HLA-A and HLA-B alleles for most subjects.

This clone has more than one count but fewer than ten. Its antigen is as yet unknown. It was with 60 Vbeta and 13 Jbeta primers that the PCR ran. The assay was immunoSEQ multiplex PCR, and TCRdb's table has in-frame clones only and misses some. This table has about 150,000 clones, more than 75% appearing once. Specimen: PBMCs. This sequence originates from a woman in her forties in good health and CMV-seropositive.

The CDR3 here is CASSMGTGAYEQYF. In DNA, the CDR3 is TGTGCCAGTAGTATGGGTACAGGAGCCTACGAGCAGTACTTC. The rearrangement joins TRBV19 to TRBJ2-7; perhaps TRBD1 as D (5 bases). The CDR3 is 14 amino acids. Germline assignment: CDR1 LNHDA and CDR2 SQIVND (reference sequence). V was pared by 3 bases and J by 2 bases, with 11 bases between. The variable domain in full, completed from reference TRBV19 and TRBJ2-7, reads DGGITQSPKYLFRKEGQNVTLSCEQNLNHDAMYWYRQDPGQGLRLIYYSQIVNDFQKGDIAEGYSVSREKKESFPLTVTSAQKNPTAFYLCASSMGTGAYEQYFGPGTRLTVT.